These 5 T cell receptor beta chains share one sample of origin, sequenced in a study of regulatory T cells in long-lasting Graves disease. The sample's time point: newly diagnosed GD, antithyroid drugs for less than 3 months. After RNA was extracted from PBMCs, the TCR library was made from it. HTBI primers from iRepertoire and Arm-PCR of CDR3 regions yielded the TCR beta libraries. A single record per CDR3 protein comes from TCRdb applying MiXCR to the multiplex PCR reads. The table records 350,000 to 550,000 distinct CDR3 sequences, about 14% of them present only once. Another study also made use of these data, one on T cells in Graves' hyperthyroidism and ophthalmopathy.

The sample here was peripheral blood mononuclear cells (PBMCs), taken at new diagnosis, from a patient treated with antithyroid drugs. The receptors were gathered from a woman between 45 and 60 years old with Graves disease.

The V gene is TRBV6-1, the J gene TRBJ2-6, with 8 bases identical to TRBD2. The V and J ends lost 6 bases and 2 bases, in that order; junction bases with no gene match: 3. Germline V gives CDR1 MNHNS, CDR2 SASEGT. This CDR3 comprises 15 residues. In nucleotides, the CDR3 is TGTGCCAGCAGCCGAGCGGGAGCTGGGGCCAACGTCCTGACTTTC. As protein: CASSRAGAGANVLTF.

This clonotype was detected many times. The V gene is TRBV5-1, the J gene TRBJ1-3; D gene uncertain. The V end lost 4 bases, the J end lost 0 bases, and 8 bases lay between the germline ends. Germline CDR1 is SGHRS and CDR2 is YFSETQ. This CDR3 is 14 amino acids long. The CDR3 DNA follows: TGCGCCAGCAGCGGGAGGGACTCTGGAAACACCATATATTTT. As protein: CASSGRDSGNTIYF. Combining the CDR3 with reference TRBV5-1 and TRBJ1-3 gives the whole variable domain KAGVTQTPRYLIKTRGQQVTLSCSPISGHRSVSWYQQTPGQGLQFLFEYFSETQRNKGNFPGRFSGRQFSNSRSEMNVSTLELGDSALYLCASSGRDSGNTIYFGEGSWLTVV.

DNA of the CDR3: TGCGCCAGCAGCTTACAGGGGGAGCAGTACTTC. This gives the protein CASSLQGEQYF. The chain combines TRBV5-1 with TRBJ2-7; 7 positions match TRBD1. The CDR3 covers 11 residues. Trimming cost V 2 bases and J 7 bases; bases outside gene matches: 0. Germline V gene data show CDR1 as SGHRS and CDR2 as YFSETQ.

This clonotype has at least ten counts. The CDR3 region is CASRPHRASGNTIYF. CDR3 DNA sequence: TGTGCCAGCAGGCCTCACAGGGCCTCTGGAAACACCATATATTTT. This chain uses TRBV28 with TRBJ1-3; the D gene is possibly TRBD1 (6 bases). Trimming removed 6 bases from V and 0 bases from J, with 12 bases in between. The CDR3 is 15 residues long. Germline-derived CDR1 and CDR2 are MDHEN and SYDVKM. Full variable domain (rest looked up from reference TRBV28 and TRBJ1-3): DVKVTQSSRYLVKRTGEKVFLECVQDMDHENMFWYRQDPGLGLRLIYFSYDVKMKEKGDIPEGYSVSREKKERFSLILESASTNQTSMYLCASRPHRASGNTIYFGEGSWLTVV.

The sample holds many counts of this clonotype. This chain connects TRBV20-1 to TRBJ2-1; TRBD2 aligns across 8 bases. This CDR3 spans 15 amino acids. The V segment lost 1 base and the J segment 5 bases; nucleotides outside the gene matches: 7. Germline CDR1 DFQATT, CDR2 SNEGSKA (reference sequence). For the CDR3, the DNA is TGCAGTGCTAGAGCCAAGGGGACTAGGAACAATGAGCAGTTCTTC. This translates into CSARAKGTRNNEQFF.